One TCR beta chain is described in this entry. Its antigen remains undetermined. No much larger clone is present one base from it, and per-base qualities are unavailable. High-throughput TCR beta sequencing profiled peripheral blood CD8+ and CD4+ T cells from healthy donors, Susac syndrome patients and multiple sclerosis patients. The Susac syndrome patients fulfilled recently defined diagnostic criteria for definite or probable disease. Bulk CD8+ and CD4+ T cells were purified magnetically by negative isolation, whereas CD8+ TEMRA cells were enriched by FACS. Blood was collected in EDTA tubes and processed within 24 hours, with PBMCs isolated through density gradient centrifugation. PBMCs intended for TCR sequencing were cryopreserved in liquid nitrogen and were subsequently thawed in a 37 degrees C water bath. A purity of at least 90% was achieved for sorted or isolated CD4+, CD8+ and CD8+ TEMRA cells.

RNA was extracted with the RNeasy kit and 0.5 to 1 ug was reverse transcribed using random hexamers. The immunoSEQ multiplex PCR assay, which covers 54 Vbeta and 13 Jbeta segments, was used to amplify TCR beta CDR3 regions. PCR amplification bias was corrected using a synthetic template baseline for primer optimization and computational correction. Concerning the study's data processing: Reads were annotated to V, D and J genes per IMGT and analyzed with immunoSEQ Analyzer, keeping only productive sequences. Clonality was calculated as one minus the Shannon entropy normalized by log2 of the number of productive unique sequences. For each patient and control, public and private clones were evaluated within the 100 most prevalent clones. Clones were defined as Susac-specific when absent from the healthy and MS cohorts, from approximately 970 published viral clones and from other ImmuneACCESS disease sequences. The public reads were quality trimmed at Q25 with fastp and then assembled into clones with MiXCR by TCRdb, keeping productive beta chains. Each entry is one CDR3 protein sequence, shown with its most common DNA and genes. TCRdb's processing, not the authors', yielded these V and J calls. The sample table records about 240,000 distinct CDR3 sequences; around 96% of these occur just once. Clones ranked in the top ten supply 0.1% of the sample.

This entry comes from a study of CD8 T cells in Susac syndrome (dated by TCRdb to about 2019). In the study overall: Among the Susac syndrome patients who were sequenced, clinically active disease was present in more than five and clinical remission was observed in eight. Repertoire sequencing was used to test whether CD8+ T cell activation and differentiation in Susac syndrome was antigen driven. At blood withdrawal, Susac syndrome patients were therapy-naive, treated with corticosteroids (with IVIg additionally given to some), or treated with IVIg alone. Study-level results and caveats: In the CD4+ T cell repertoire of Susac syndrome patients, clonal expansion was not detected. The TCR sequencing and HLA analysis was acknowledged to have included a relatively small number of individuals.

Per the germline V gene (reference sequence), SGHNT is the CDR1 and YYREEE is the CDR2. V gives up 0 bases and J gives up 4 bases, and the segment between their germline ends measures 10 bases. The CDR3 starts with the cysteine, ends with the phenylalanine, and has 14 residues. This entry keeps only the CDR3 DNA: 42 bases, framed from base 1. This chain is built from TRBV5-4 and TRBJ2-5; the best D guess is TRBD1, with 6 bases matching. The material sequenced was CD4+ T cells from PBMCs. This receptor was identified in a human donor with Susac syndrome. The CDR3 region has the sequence CASSLAGQLETQYF. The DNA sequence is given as TGTGCCAGCAGCTTGGCCGGACAGCTAGAGACCCAGTACTTC.